Given below is one T cell receptor beta chain in context. This sample was included in a study of cytomegalovirus exposure and HLA in healthy donors. It was with 60 Vbeta and 13 Jbeta primers that the PCR ran. The assay was immunoSEQ multiplex PCR, and TCRdb's table has in-frame clones only and misses some. In the table there are 200,000 to 250,000 clones, about four fifths of which are singletons. Between the trimmed V and J ends, which lost 3 bases and 7 bases, there was a span of 13 bases. Per germline, CDR1 SGHAT and CDR2 FQNNGV. There are 14 residues in the CDR3. The chain recombines TRBV11-2 with TRBJ2-4; no clear D. The sample consisted of PBMCs. This sequence originates from a young man in good health and CMV-seronegative. The CDR3 loop is CASSFDRRGNIQYF. Written as DNA, the CDR3 is TGTGCCAGCAGCTTTGACCGGCGAGGTAACATTCAGTACTTC.